Presented here are 12 T cell receptor beta chains from one specimen sequenced in a study of post-analysis software for immune sequencing data. Study-wide findings and caveats: In patients, TRBV5-6, TRBV5-1 and TRBV20-1 belonged to five TRBV segments found more frequently than in controls.

Unique molecular identifiers were present in the TCR beta cDNA libraries. One entry per CDR3 protein results from TCRdb running MiXCR on the PCR reads. Here the sample spans about 810,000 distinct CDR3 sequences, approximately 57% being singletons. Antigens for these TCRs are unknown. Sample: blood. The receptor set was obtained from a girl aged 5 to 17 with multiple sclerosis.

This clonotype was seen only a few times. This chain joins TRBV11-2 and TRBJ2-5, with 7 bases fitting TRBD2. Germline V gene sequence: CDR1 SGHAT, CDR2 FQNNGV. The length of the CDR3 is 15 residues. Unmatched junction bases numbered 5, after V lost 3 bases and J lost 1 base. DNA for the CDR3: TGTGCCAGCAGCTTTCGGGGGGTTGCCCAAGAGACCCAGTACTTC. Residues: CASSFRGVAQETQYF.

The chain combines TRBV20-1 with TRBJ1-1; 8 bases match TRBD1. CDR1 is DFQATT, CDR2 SNEGSKA, per germline (reference sequence). J lost 6 bases, V lost 1 base, and 4 bases had no gene match. The CDR3 consists of 13 residues. The CDR3 nucleotides are TGCAGTGCTAGAGGGACAGGGTATTCTGAAGCTTTCTTT. Translation: CSARGTGYSEAFF.

V gene TRBV7-9 combines with J gene TRBJ2-5; D is ambiguous. This CDR3 is 16 amino acids long. V lost 5 bases to trimming and J lost 1 base, with 17 bases between them. The germline CDR1 and CDR2 sequences are SEHNR and FQNEAQ (reference sequence). In DNA form, the CDR3 reads TGTGCCAGCAGCCGCGCCGAGTCGGAAGGCCAAGAGACCCAGTACTTC. It codes for CASSRAESEGQETQYF.

The chain couples TRBV9 to TRBJ1-1; unclear D gene. V dropped 0 bases and J dropped 1 base, with 7 bases sitting between them. Germline V lookup: CDR1 SGDLS, CDR2 YYNGEE. CDR3 size: 14 residues. The CDR3 loop is CASSVEAQNTEAFF. Written as DNA, the CDR3 is TGTGCCAGCAGCGTAGAGGCTCAGAACACTGAAGCTTTCTTT.

The chain carries TRBV5-1 and TRBJ2-1; 8 bases map to TRBD2. The CDR3 extends over 15 amino acids. CDR1 is SGHRS, CDR2 YFSETQ, per germline. With V trimmed by 3 bases and J by 8 bases, 10 bases remained unmatched. In DNA, the CDR3 is TGCGCCAGCAGCTCCATGAGCGGGAGTCGGCATGAGCAGTTCTTC. Amino acid sequence: CASSSMSGSRHEQFF.

This clonotype appeared a few times. This rearrangement joins TRBV7-3 to TRBJ2-7; a weak D match, TRBD1 (5 bases). Trimming left V 2 bases short and J 0 bases short, with 11 bases between. CDR1 and CDR2 (germline): SGHTA, FQGTGA. The CDR3 is 15 amino acids. The CDR3 sequence is CASSLLGDSSYEQYF. As DNA, the CDR3 is TGTGCCAGCAGCTTATTGGGCGACAGCTCCTACGAGCAGTACTTC. Full variable domain (rest looked up from reference TRBV7-3 and TRBJ2-7): GAGVSQTPSNKVTEKGKYVELRCDPISGHTALYWYRQSLGQGPEFLIYFQGTGAADDSGLPNDRFFAVRPEGSVSTLKIQRTERGDSAVYLCASSLLGDSSYEQYFGPGTRLTVT.

The CDR3 spells CSVPEPTGVPYGYTF. The CDR3 DNA reads as TGCAGCGTCCCCGAGCCAACAGGGGTTCCCTATGGCTACACCTTC. V and J are TRBV29-1 and TRBJ1-2; TRBD1 matches at 7 bases. The trim removed 6 bases at V and 4 bases at J, leaving 14 bases unmatched. CDR1 and CDR2 (germline): SQVTM, ANQGSEA. The CDR3 has 15 residues.

This clonotype was counted a few times. The chain joins TRBV5-1 to TRBJ2-1, with TRBD2 matching over 11 bases. CDR1 and CDR2 (germline): SGHRS, YFSETQ. Trimming at V came to 0 bases and at J to 2 bases, leaving 4 bases not matched to a gene. The CDR3 contains 17 residues. The CDR3 coding sequence is TGCGCCAGCAGCTTGGTCCTGACTAGCGGGACCTACAATGAGCAGTTCTTC. Protein product: CASSLVLTSGTYNEQFF.

The table lists this clonotype with a few counts. The chain employs TRBV9 and TRBJ2-7, with 7 bases lining up with TRBD1. This CDR3 has 15 residues. The V gene end was trimmed by 0 bases and the J gene end by 2 bases; junction bases not matched to a gene: 5. Germline V lookup: CDR1 SGDLS, CDR2 YYNGEE. The CDR3 loop is CASSVGTGRTYEQYF. The CDR3 DNA follows: TGTGCCAGCAGCGTAGGGACAGGACGAACCTACGAGCAGTACTTC.

This clonotype turned up a few times. V is TRBV5-1 and J is TRBJ2-4; tentatively, D is TRBD1 or TRBD2 (6 bases each). Trimming removed 1 base at V and 5 bases at J, with 13 bases between. Germline values: CDR1 SGHRS, CDR2 YFSETQ. The CDR3 contains 15 residues. Written as DNA, the CDR3 is TGCGCCAGCAGCTTGTTGGGGGGCGGAGAAAACATTCAGTACTTC. Protein product: CASSLLGGGENIQYF.

This clonotype was detected a few times. This chain links TRBV5-6 with TRBJ1-4; D gene ambiguous. Germline values: CDR1 SGHDT, CDR2 YYEEEE. The germline V and J ends were trimmed by 4 bases and 8 bases, with 6 bases remaining between them. There are 11 residues in the CDR3. Here the CDR3 reads CASSRGEKLFF. As DNA, the CDR3 is TGTGCCAGCAGCCGTGGGGAAAAACTGTTTTTT. The variable domain in full, with the rest retrieved from reference TRBV5-6 and TRBJ1-4, is DAGVTQSPTHLIKTRGQQVTLRCSPKSGHDTVSWYQQALGQGPQFIFQYYEEEERQRGNFPDRFSGHQFPNYSSELNVNALLLGDSALYLCASSRGEKLFFGSGTQLSVL.

The V call is TRBV20-1, the J call TRBJ2-5, with 10 bases matching TRBD2. CDR1 is DFQATT, CDR2 SNEGSKA, per germline (reference sequence). J gave up 2 bases and V 3 bases, and 6 bases lay outside the gene matches. CDR3 length: 15 residues. The CDR3 sequence: CSASDKRGGQETQYF. The CDR3 nucleotides read TGCAGTGCTAGCGATAAGCGGGGGGGACAAGAGACCCAGTACTTC.